This T cell receptor (beta chain) comes out of a study of T cells in localized non-small cell lung cancer. Whole-study results and caveats: Only one tumor region went through sequencing, so heterogeneity may still be there. Greater blood T cell density accompanied longer overall survival. Of the top 100 tumor clones, median about 53 were in adjacent lung, 25 to 35 among its top 100.

A remark on this clone: The antigen remains undetermined.

V dropped 1 base and J dropped 8 bases, with 12 bases sitting between them. The CDR3 is 14 amino acids. Germline lookup yields CDR1 SEHNR and CDR2 FQNEAQ (reference sequence). Some clones are missing from TCRdb's copy, which holds only in-frame ones; the method was immunoSEQ multiplex PCR. Of around 20,000 clones listed, 91% are singletons. The sequence was collected from a woman aged 35 to 75 with stage I lung adenocarcinoma. The J gene is TRBJ2-1, the V gene TRBV7-9, with D unresolved. Material: peripheral blood, obtained before any cancer treatment. CDR3 DNA: TGTGCCAGCAGCTTAGAATCTAGGCTGTATGAGCAGTTCTTC. Its protein is CASSLESRLYEQFF.